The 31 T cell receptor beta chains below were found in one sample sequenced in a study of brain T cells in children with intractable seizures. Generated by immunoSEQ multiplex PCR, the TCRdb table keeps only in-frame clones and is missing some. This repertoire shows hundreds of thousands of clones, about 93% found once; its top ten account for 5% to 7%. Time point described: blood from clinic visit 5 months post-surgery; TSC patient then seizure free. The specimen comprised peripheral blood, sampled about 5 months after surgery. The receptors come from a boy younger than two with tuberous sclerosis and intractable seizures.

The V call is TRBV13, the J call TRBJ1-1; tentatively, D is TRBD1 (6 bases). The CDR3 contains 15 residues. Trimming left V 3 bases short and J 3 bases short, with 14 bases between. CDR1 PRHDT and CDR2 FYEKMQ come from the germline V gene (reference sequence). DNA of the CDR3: TGTGCCAGCAGCTTGCCCCAGGGGAGTCACACTGAAGCTTTCTTT. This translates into CASSLPQGSHTEAFF.

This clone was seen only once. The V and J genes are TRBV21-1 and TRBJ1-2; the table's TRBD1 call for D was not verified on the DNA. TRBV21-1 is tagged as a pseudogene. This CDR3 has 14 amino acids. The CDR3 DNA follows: TGTGCCAGCAGCAAAGATTGGGACACCTTCTTGCTTGCCTTC. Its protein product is CASSKDWDTFLLAF.

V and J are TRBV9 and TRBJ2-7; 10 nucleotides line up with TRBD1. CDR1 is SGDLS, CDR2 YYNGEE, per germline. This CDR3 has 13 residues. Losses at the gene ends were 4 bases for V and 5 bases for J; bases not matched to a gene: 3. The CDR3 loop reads CASSSGTGDEQYF. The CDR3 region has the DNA TGTGCCAGCAGCTCCGGGACAGGGGACGAGCAGTACTTC. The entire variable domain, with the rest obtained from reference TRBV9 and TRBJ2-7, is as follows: DSGVTQTPKHLITATGQRVTLRCSPRSGDLSVYWYQQSLDQGLQFLIQYYNGEERAKGNILERFSAQQFPDLHSELNLSSLELGDSALYFCASSSGTGDEQYFGPGTRLTVT.

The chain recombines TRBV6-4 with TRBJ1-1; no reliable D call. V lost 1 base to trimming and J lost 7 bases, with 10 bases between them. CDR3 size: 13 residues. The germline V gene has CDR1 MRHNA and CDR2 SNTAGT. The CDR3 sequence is CASSDYPGNEAFF. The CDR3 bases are TGTGCCAGCAGTGACTATCCTGGGAATGAAGCTTTCTTT.

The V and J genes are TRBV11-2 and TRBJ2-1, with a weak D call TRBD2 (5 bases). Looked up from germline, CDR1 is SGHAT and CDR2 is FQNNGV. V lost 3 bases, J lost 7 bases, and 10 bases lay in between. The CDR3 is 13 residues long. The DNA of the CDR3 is TGTGCCAGCAGCTTCTTAGCGACTAATGAGCAGTTCTTC. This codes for CASSFLATNEQFF.

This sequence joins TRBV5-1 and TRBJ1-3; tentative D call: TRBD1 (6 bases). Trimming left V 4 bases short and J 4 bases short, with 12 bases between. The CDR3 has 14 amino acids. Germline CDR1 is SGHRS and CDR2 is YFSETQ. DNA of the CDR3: TGCGCCAGCAGCGCCAGGGGAGCGGGAAACACCATATATTTT. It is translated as CASSARGAGNTIYF. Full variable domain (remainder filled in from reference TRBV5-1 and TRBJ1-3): KAGVTQTPRYLIKTRGQQVTLSCSPISGHRSVSWYQQTPGQGLQFLFEYFSETQRNKGNFPGRFSGRQFSNSRSEMNVSTLELGDSALYLCASSARGAGNTIYFGEGSWLTVV.

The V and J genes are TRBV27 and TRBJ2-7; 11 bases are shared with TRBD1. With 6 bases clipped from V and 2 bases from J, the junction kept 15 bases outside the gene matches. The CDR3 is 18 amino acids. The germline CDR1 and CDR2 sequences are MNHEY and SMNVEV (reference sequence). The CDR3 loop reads CASRTDRGRIKGTYEQYF. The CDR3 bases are TGTGCCAGCAGGACGGACAGGGGGCGCATTAAGGGGACCTACGAGCAGTACTTC.

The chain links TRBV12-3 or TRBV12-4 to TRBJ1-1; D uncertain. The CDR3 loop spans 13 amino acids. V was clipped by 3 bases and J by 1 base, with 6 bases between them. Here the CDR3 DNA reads TGTGCCAGCAGTTTCTGGGGGAACACTGAAGCTTTCTTT. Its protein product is CASSFWGNTEAFF.

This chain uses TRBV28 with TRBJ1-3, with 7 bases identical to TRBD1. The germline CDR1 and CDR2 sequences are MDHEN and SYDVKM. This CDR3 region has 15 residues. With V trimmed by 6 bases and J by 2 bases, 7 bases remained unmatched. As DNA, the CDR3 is TGTGCCAGCAGGAACCGAGGGGGCACTGGAAACACCATATATTTT. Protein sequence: CASRNRGGTGNTIYF.

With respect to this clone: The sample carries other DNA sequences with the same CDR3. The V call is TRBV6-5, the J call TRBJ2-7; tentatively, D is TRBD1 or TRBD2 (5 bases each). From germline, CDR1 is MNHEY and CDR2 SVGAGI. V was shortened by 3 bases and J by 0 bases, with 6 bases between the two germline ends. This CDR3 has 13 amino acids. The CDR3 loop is CASSYGGSYEQYF. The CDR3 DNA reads TGTGCCAGCAGTTATGGGGGCTCCTACGAGCAGTACTTC.

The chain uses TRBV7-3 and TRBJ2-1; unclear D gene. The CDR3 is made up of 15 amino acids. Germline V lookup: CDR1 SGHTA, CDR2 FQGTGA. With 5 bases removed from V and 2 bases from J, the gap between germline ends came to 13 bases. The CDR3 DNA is TGTGCCAGCAGCCCCTACGGTAGCCCCTACAATGAGCAGTTCTTC. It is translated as CASSPYGSPYNEQFF.

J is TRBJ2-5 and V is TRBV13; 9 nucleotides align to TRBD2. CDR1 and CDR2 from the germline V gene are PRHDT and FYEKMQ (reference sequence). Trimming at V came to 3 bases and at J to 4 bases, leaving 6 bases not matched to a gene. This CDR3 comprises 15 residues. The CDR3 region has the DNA TGTGCCAGCAGCTTCTCCGGGACTAGCACAGAGACCCAGTACTTC. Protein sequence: CASSFSGTSTETQYF.

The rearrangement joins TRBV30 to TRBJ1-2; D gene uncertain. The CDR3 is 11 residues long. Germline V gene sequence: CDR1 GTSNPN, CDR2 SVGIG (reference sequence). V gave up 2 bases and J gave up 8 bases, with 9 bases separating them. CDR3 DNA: TGTGCCTGGAGTCCCTCAGGCGGCTACACCTTC. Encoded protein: CAWSPSGGYTF.

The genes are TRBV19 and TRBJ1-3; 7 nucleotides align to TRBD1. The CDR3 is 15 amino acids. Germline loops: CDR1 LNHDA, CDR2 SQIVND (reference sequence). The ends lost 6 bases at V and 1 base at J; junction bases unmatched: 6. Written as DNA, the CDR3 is TGTGCCAGTAGCGACAGGGCTCTATCTGGAAACACCATATATTTT. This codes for CASSDRALSGNTIYF.

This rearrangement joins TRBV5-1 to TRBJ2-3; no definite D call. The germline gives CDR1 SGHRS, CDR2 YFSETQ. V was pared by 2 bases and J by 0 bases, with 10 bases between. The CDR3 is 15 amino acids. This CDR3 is CASSLSGSSTDTQYF. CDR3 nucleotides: TGCGCCAGCAGCTTATCCGGTTCTAGCACAGATACGCAGTATTTT.

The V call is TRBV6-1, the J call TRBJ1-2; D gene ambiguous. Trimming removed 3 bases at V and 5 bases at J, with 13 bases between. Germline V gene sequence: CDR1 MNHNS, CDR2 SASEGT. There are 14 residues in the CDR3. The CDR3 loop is CASSEGAPRYGYTF. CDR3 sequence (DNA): TGTGCCAGCAGTGAGGGAGCCCCAAGATATGGCTACACCTTC.

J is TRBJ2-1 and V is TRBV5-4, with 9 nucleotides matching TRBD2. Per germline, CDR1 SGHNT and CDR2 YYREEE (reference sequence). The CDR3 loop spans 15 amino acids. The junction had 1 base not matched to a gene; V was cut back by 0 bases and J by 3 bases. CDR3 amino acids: CASSLGGRGYNEQFF. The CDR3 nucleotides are TGTGCCAGCAGCTTGGGCGGGAGGGGCTACAATGAGCAGTTCTTC.

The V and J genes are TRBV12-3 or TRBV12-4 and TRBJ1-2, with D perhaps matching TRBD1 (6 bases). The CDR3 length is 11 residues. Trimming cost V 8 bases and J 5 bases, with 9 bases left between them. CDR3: CASGQGYGYTF. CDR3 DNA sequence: TGTGCCAGCGGGCAGGGGTATGGCTACACCTTC.

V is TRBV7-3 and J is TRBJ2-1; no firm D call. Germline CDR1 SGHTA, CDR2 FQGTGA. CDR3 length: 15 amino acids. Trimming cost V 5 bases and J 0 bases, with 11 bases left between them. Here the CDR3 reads CASSPFLSSYNEQFF. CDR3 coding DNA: TGTGCCAGCAGCCCGTTCCTGAGCTCCTACAATGAGCAGTTCTTC.

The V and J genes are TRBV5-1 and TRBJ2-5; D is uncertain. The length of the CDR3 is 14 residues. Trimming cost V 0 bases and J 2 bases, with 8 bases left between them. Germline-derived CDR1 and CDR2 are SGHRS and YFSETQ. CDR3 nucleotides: TGCGCCAGCAGCTTGGAGGCAGATCAAGAGACCCAGTACTTC. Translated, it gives CASSLEADQETQYF. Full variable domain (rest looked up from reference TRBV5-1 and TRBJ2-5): KAGVTQTPRYLIKTRGQQVTLSCSPISGHRSVSWYQQTPGQGLQFLFEYFSETQRNKGNFPGRFSGRQFSNSRSEMNVSTLELGDSALYLCASSLEADQETQYFGPGTRLLVL.

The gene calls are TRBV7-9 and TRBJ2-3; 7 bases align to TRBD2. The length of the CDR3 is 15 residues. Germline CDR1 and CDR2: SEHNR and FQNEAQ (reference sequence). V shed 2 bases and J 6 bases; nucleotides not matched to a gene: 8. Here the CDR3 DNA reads TGTGCCAGCAGCTTAATTGGACTAGACGGGGATACGCAGTATTTT. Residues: CASSLIGLDGDTQYF.

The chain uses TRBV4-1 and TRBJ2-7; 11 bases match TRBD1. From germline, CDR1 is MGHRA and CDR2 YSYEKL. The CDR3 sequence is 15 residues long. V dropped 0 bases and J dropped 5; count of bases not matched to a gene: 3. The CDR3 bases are TGCGCCAGCAGCCAAGAGGACAGGGGGCGCGACGAGCAGTACTTC. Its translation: CASSQEDRGRDEQYF.

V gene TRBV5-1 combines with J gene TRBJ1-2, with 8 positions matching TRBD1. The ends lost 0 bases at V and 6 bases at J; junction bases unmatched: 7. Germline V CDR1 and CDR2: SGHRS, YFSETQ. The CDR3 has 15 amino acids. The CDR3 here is CASSLALDRVDGYTF. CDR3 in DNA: TGCGCCAGCAGCTTGGCCTTGGACAGGGTTGATGGCTACACCTTC.

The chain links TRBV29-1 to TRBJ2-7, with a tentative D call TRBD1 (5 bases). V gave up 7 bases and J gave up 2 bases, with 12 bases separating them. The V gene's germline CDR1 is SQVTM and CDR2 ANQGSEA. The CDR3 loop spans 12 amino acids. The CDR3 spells CSAKTDAYEQYF. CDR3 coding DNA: TGCAGCGCCAAGACAGATGCCTACGAGCAGTACTTC.

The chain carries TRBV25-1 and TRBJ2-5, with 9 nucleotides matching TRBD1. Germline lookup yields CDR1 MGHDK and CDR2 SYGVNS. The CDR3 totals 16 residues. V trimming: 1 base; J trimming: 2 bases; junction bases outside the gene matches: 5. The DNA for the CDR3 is TGTGCCAGCAGTGAATTTCGGACAGGGGAACAAGAGACCCAGTACTTC. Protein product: CASSEFRTGEQETQYF.

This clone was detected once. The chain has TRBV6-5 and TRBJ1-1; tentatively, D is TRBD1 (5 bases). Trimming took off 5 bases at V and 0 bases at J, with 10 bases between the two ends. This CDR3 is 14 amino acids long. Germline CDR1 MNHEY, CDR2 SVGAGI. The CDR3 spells CASSKRGMNTEAFF. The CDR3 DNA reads TGTGCCAGCAGTAAAAGGGGCATGAACACTGAAGCTTTCTTT.

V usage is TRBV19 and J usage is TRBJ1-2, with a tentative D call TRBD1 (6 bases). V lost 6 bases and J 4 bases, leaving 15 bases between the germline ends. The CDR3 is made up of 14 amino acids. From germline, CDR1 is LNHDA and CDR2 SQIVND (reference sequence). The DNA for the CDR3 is TGTGCCAGTAGCGACAGGAACAGTCTCTATGGCTACACCTTC. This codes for CASSDRNSLYGYTF.

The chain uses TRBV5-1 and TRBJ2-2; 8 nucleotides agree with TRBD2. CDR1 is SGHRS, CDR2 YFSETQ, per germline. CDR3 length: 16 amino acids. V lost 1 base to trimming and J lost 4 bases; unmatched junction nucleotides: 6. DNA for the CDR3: TGCGCCAGCAGCTTGTTCGGGGGGGCTGGCACCGGGGAGCTGTTTTTT. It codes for CASSLFGGAGTGELFF. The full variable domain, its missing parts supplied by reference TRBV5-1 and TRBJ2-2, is KAGVTQTPRYLIKTRGQQVTLSCSPISGHRSVSWYQQTPGQGLQFLFEYFSETQRNKGNFPGRFSGRQFSNSRSEMNVSTLELGDSALYLCASSLFGGAGTGELFFGEGSRLTVL.

CDR3 amino acids: CASSPDLAGGTGELFF. For the CDR3, the DNA is TGTGCCAGCTCTCCAGACCTAGCGGGAGGCACCGGGGAGCTGTTTTTT. The chain carries TRBV18 and TRBJ2-2, with 11 bases matching TRBD2. This CDR3 region has 16 residues. Germline assignment: CDR1 KGHSH and CDR2 LQKENI. V was pared by 6 bases and J by 4 bases, with 7 bases of the junction left unmatched.

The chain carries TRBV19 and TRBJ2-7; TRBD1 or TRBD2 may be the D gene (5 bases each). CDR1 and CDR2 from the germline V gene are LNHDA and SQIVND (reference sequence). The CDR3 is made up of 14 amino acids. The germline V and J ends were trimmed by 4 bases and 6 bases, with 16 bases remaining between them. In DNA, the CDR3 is TGTGCCAGTAGTAGTGGGGACCCGAGAGGCGAGCAGTACTTC. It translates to CASSSGDPRGEQYF.

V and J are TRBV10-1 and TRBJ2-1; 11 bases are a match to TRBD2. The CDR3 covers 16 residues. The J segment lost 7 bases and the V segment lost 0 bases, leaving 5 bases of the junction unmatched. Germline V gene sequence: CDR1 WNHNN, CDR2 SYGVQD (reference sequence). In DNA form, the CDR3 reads TGCGCCAGCAGTGAGTCGAGGACTAGCGGGCCAAATGAGCAGTTCTTC. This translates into CASSESRTSGPNEQFF.